This T cell receptor (beta chain) was observed in a study of blood T cell repertoires in COVID-19. Germline CDR1 and CDR2: SQVTM and ANQGSEA. The trim removed 2 bases at V and 5 bases at J, leaving 11 bases unmatched. This CDR3 contains 16 residues. In the study's own analysis: Quantification of nucleated cells was approximated via reference gene primer amplification. Clones were sequenced by immunoSEQ multiplex PCR, and TCRdb holds only the in-frame ones, with some missing. V and J calls and clone size come straight from that table; D and trimming were deduced from the DNA. The table lists about 200,000 clones, more than 70% of them singletons, with roughly 1.6% in the top ten. In its sample, this clone was seen a few times.

Sequenced input: peripheral blood. The V and J genes are TRBV29-1 and TRBJ2-1; 8 positions match TRBD1. This receptor was identified in a man in his late teens or twenties with active or convalescent COVID-19. CDR3 in amino acids: CSVESDRDRYNNEQFF. The CDR3 nucleotides are TGCAGCGTTGAATCAGATAGGGACAGGTACAACAATGAGCAGTTCTTC.